The TCR beta chain described here comes from a study of blood T cell repertoires in COVID-19. For the study at large: T cells, B-cell-depleted T cells, or PBMCs supplied cDNA or gDNA.

The J segment lost 0 bases and the V segment lost 5 bases, leaving 5 bases of the junction unmatched. CDR3 length: 15 amino acids. The germline V gene has CDR1 LNHDA and CDR2 SQIVND (reference sequence). As processed by the authors: Amplification with reference gene primers provided the estimates of nucleated cell counts. Method: immunoSEQ multiplex PCR; TCRdb's copy keeps in-frame clones and lacks some. The V and J calls and clone size are taken from that table; D and trimming were inferred from the DNA. The data contain about 36,000 clones, roughly four fifths of them seen just once; the ten biggest clones take up 42%.

The TCR sequence derives from a human donor in a cohort sampled during active or convalescent COVID-19. The donor label of this sample is uncertain. The J gene is TRBJ1-2, the V gene TRBV19; 8 nucleotides agree with TRBD1. The specimen was peripheral blood. CDR3 residues: CASSPPDRANYGYTF. CDR3 nucleotide sequence: TGTGCCAGTAGTCCTCCGGACAGGGCTAACTATGGCTACACCTTC. The whole variable domain, remainder taken from reference TRBV19 and TRBJ1-2, is DGGITQSPKYLFRKEGQNVTLSCEQNLNHDAMYWYRQDPGQGLRLIYYSQIVNDFQKGDIAEGYSVSREKKESFPLTVTSAQKNPTAFYLCASSPPDRANYGYTFGSGTRLTVV.